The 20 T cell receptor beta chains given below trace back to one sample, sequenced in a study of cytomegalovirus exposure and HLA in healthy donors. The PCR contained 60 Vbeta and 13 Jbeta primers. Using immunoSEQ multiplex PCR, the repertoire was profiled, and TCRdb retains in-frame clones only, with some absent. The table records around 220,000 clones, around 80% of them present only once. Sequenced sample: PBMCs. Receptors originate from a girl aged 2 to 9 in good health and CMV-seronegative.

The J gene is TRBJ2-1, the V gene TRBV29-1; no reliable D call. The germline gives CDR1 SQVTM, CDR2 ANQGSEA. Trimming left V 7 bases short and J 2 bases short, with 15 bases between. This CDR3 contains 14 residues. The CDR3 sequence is CSGAFRITYNEQFF. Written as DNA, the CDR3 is TGCAGCGGGGCCTTCAGGATAACCTACAATGAGCAGTTCTTC.

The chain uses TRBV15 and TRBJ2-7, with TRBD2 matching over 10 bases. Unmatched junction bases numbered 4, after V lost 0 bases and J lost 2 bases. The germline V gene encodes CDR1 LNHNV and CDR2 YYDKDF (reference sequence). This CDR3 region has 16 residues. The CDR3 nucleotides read TGTGCCACCAGCAGAGATAAGCGGGGGGGAACCTACGAGCAGTACTTC. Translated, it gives CATSRDKRGGTYEQYF.

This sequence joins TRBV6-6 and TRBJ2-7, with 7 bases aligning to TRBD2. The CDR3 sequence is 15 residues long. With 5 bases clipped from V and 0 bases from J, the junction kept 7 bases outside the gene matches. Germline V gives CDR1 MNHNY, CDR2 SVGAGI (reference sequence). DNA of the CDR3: TGTGCCAGCAGTCCCGGGGGGAGCGGCTCCTACGAGCAGTACTTC. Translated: CASSPGGSGSYEQYF.

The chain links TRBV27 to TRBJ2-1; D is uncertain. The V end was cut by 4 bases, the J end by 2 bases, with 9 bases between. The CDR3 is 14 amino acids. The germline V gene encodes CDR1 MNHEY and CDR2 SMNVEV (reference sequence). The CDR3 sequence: CASSSEYPYNEQFF. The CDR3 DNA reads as TGTGCCAGCAGTTCGGAGTATCCCTACAATGAGCAGTTCTTC.

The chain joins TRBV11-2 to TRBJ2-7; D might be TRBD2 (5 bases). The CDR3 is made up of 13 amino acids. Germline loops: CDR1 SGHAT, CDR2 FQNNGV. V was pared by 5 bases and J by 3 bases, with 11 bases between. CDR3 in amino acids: CASSRTLGYEQYF. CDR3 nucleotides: TGTGCCAGCAGCCGGACTCTAGGCTACGAGCAGTACTTC.

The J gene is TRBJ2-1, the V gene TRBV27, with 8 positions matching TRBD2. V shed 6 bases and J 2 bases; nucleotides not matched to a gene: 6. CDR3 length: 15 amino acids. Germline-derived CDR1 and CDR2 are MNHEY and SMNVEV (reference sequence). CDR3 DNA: TGTGCCAGCAGCTCACTAGCGGCTACCTACAATGAGCAGTTCTTC. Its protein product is CASSSLAATYNEQFF.

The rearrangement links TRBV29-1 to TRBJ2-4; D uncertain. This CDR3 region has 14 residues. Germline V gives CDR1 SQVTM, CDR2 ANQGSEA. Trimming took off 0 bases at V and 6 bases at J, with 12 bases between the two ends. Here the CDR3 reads CSVEDLFPRNIQYF. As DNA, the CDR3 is TGCAGCGTTGAAGATCTTTTCCCCAGAAACATTCAGTACTTC.

In nucleotides, the CDR3 is TGTGCCAGCAGCTTCATTTCAGGGAGCACAGATACGCAGTATTTT. Translated, it gives CASSFISGSTDTQYF. The chain uses TRBV5-4 and TRBJ2-3; a weak D match, TRBD1 (5 bases). CDR1 is SGHNT and CDR2 is YYREEE in the germline V gene (reference sequence). CDR3 length: 15 residues. The germline V and J ends were trimmed by 2 bases and 0 bases, with 10 bases remaining between them.

The CDR3 sequence is CASSLSGAEKLFF. In DNA, the CDR3 is TGTGCCAGCAGCTTATCAGGGGCTGAAAAACTGTTTTTT. V gene TRBV7-9 combines with J gene TRBJ1-4; D is perhaps TRBD1 (6 bases). The ends were cut back, 2 bases at V and 7 bases at J, with 8 bases in the middle. The CDR3 has 13 amino acids. Germline V gene data show CDR1 as SEHNR and CDR2 as FQNEAQ (reference sequence).

CDR3 DNA sequence: TGCAGCGTTCTCCGGACTGAAGCTTTCTTT. This translates into CSVLRTEAFF. The chain is built from TRBV29-1 and TRBJ1-1; D gene ambiguous. Between the trimmed V and J ends, which lost 5 bases and 5 bases, there was a span of 6 bases. Germline CDR1 is SQVTM and CDR2 is ANQGSEA. The CDR3 length is 10 residues.

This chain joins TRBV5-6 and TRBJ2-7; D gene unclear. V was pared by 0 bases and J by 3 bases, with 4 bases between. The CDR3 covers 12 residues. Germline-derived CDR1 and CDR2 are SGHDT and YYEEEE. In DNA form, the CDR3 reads TGTGCCAGCAGCTTGGGAGGCTACGAGCAGTACTTC. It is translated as CASSLGGYEQYF.

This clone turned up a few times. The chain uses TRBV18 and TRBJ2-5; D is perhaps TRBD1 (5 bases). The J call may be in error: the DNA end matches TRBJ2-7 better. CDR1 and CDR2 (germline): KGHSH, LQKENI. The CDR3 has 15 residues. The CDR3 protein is CASSLTHDSSYEQYF. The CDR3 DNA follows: TGTGCCAGCTCACTAACCCATGACAGTTCCTACGAGCAGTACTTC.

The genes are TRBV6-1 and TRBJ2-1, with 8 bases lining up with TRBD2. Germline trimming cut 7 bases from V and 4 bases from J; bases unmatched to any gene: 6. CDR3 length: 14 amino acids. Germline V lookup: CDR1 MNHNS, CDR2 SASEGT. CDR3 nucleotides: TGTGCCAGCATCCCACTAGCGGCGTACAATGAGCAGTTCTTC. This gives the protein CASIPLAAYNEQFF.

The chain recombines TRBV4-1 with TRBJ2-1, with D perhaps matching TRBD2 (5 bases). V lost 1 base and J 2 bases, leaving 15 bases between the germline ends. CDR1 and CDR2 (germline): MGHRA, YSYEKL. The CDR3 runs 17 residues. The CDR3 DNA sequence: TGCGCCAGCAGCCAAGGGGGTAGGCAGCGGACCTACAATGAGCAGTTCTTC. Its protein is CASSQGGRQRTYNEQFF.

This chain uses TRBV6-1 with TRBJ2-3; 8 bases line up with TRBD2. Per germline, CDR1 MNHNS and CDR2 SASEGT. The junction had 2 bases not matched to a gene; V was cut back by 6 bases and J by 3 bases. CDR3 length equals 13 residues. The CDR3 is CASRIAGTDTQYF. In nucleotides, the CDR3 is TGTGCCAGCAGAATAGCGGGGACAGATACGCAGTATTTT.

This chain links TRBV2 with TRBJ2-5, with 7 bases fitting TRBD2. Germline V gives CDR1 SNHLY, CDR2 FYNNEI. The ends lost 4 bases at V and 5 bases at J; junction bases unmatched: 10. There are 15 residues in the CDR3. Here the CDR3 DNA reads TGTGCCAGCAGTGCCGGCCTGGGGGGGTGGGAGACCCAGTACTTC. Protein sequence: CASSAGLGGWETQYF.

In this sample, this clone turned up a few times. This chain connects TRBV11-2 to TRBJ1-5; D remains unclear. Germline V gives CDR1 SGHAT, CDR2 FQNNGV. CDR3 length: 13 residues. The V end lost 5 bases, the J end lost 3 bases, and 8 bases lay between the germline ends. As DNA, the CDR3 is TGTGCCAGCAGCAGAGATACCAATCAGCCCCAGCATTTT. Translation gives CASSRDTNQPQHF.

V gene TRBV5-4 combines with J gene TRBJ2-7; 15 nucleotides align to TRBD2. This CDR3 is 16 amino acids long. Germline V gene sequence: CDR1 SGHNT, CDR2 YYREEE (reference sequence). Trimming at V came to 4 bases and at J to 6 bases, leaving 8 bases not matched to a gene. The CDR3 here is CASSVGTSGGMREQYF. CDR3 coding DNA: TGTGCCAGCAGCGTAGGGACTAGCGGGGGGATGCGCGAGCAGTACTTC.

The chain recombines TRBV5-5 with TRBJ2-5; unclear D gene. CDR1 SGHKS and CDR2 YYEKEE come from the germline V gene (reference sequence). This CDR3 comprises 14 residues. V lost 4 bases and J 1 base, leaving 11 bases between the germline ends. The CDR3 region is CASSPRTLQETQYF. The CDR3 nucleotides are TGTGCCAGCAGCCCTAGAACCCTCCAAGAGACCCAGTACTTC.

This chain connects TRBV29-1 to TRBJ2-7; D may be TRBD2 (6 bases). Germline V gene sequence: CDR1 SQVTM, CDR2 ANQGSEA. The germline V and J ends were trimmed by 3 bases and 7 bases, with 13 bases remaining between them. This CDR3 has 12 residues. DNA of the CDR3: TGCAGCGTTGACACTGGGGGAGGTGAGCAGTACTTC. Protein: CSVDTGGGEQYF.